The rows below give T cell receptor beta chains drawn from one sample of a study of blood T cells in healthy people across ages. MiXCR was run by TCRdb on the 5' RACE reads, yielding one entry per CDR3 protein. Among hundreds of thousands of distinct CDR3 sequences listed, 49% were seen once. Sequencing was carried out using blood. Source of these receptors: a woman aged 55-70 years in good health. Both conserved end residues are part of each CDR3. The order of the fields is clone size, J gene, D gene, V gene, CDR3 protein, CDR3 DNA. D genes are given only for firm matches. Where a row states a size, it is once, few, many or the class of an expanded clone; other rows omit it.

few	TRBJ2-7	NA	TRBV29-1	CSVVFGSSHNSYEQYF	TGCAGCGTCGTATTCGGGTCTTCTCACAACTCCTACGAGCAGTACTTC
few	TRBJ2-7	TRBD1	TRBV2	CASTGTGGYEQYF	TGTGCCAGCACTGGGACAGGGGGCTACGAGCAGTACTTC
NA	TRBJ1-3	NA	TRBV7-2	CASSLAPGISGNTIYF	TGTGCCAGCAGCTTAGCTCCGGGGATCTCTGGAAACACCATATATTTT
NA	TRBJ2-7	NA	TRBV15	CATSRDSRGSGEQYF	TGTGCCACCAGCAGAGACTCCAGGGGTTCTGGCGAGCAGTACTTC
NA	TRBJ1-2	TRBD1	TRBV7-9	CASSKTGGNYGYTF	TGTGCCAGCAGCAAGACAGGGGGGAATTATGGCTACACCTTC
NA	TRBJ2-3	TRBD1	TRBV5-1	CASTDRGHADTQYF	TGCGCCAGCACGGACAGGGGGCACGCAGATACGCAGTATTTT
NA	TRBJ1-2	TRBD1	TRBV27	CASRSVGGRYGYTF	TGTGCCAGCAGATCCGTAGGGGGCCGGTATGGCTACACCTTC
NA	TRBJ2-2	NA	TRBV7-2	CASNQPNQYTGELFF	TGTGCCAGCAACCAACCTAATCAATACACCGGGGAGCTGTTTTTT
NA	TRBJ1-4	NA	TRBV27	CASRQRGGLATNEKLFF	TGTGCCAGCAGACAAAGGGGAGGGCTTGCAACTAATGAAAAACTGTTTTTT
NA	TRBJ2-3	TRBD2	TRBV4-3	CASSQGTSGIGTDTQYF	TGCGCCAGCAGCCAAGGGACTAGCGGGATAGGCACAGATACGCAGTATTTT